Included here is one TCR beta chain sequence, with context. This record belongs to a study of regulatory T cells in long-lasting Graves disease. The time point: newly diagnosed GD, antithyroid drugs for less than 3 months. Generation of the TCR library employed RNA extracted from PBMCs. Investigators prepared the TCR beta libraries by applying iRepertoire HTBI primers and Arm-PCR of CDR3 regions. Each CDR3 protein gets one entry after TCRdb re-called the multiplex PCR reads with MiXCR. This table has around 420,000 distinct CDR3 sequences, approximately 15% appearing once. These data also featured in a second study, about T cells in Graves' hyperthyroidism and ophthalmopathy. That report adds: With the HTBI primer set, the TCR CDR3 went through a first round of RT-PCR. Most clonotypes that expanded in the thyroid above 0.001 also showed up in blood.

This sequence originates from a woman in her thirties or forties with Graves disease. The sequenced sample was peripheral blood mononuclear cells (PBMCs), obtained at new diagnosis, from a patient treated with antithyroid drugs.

Here the CDR3 reads CASSLRRERDPPGNTIYF. The DNA for the CDR3 is TGTGCCAGCAGCCTCCGAAGGGAGAGGGATCCTCCTGGAAACACCATATATTTT. The genes are TRBV14 and TRBJ1-3; D ambiguous. Germline V gene lookup returns CDR1 SGHDN and CDR2 FVKESK. V was trimmed by 4 bases and J by 2 bases, leaving 21 bases between them. This CDR3 is 18 amino acids long. The entire variable domain, with the rest obtained from reference TRBV14 and TRBJ1-3, is as follows: EAGVTQFPSHSVIEKGQTVTLRCDPISGHDNLYWYRRVMGKEIKFLLHFVKESKQDESGMPNNRFLAERTGGTYSTLKVQPAELEDSGVYFCASSLRRERDPPGNTIYFGEGSWLTVV.